Below are 25 T cell receptor beta chains sequenced from a single sample in a study of blood T cell repertoires in COVID-19. Sequenced by immunoSEQ multiplex PCR; TCRdb stores in-frame clones only, minus some. The table includes some 140,000 clones, approximately 83% detected once. Sequencing was performed on peripheral blood. These receptors were obtained from a woman in her fifties or sixties with COVID-19, enrolled during active disease.

V usage is TRBV21-1 and J usage is TRBJ2-7; the table's D gene call, TRBD2, was not cross checked with the DNA. TRBV21-1 is listed as a pseudogene. The CDR3 extends over 17 amino acids. CDR3 sequence reads: CASSRELGLAVYGEQYF. For the CDR3, the DNA is TGTGCCAGCAGCAGAGAGCTTGGACTAGCGGTCTACGGCGAGCAGTACTTC.

The V and J genes are TRBV9 and TRBJ2-7, with 11 nucleotides matching TRBD2. CDR1 and CDR2 from the germline V gene are SGDLS and YYNGEE. This CDR3 is built from 17 residues. V shed 0 bases and J 0 bases; nucleotides not matched to a gene: 5. CDR3 sequence (DNA): TGTGCCAGCAGCGTAGGACTAGCGGGGCCGAGCTCCTACGAGCAGTACTTC. Amino acids: CASSVGLAGPSSYEQYF.

This rearrangement joins TRBV19 to TRBJ2-5, with TRBD1 matching over 11 bases. The CDR3 spans 15 residues. The V gene end was trimmed by 7 bases and the J gene end by 4 bases; junction bases not matched to a gene: 8. Germline CDR1 LNHDA, CDR2 SQIVND (reference sequence). The CDR3 DNA sequence: TGTGCCAGTAAATCCCGGGACAGGGGGTCAGAGACCCAGTACTTC. It encodes CASKSRDRGSETQYF. Complete variable domain (other parts from reference TRBV19 and TRBJ2-5): DGGITQSPKYLFRKEGQNVTLSCEQNLNHDAMYWYRQDPGQGLRLIYYSQIVNDFQKGDIAEGYSVSREKKESFPLTVTSAQKNPTAFYLCASKSRDRGSETQYFGPGTRLLVL.

The chain employs TRBV6-5 and TRBJ1-2; D is unclear. CDR1 is MNHEY, CDR2 SVGAGI, per germline. The CDR3 length is 12 residues. Deletions cut 5 bases from V and 8 bases from J, with 12 bases between. DNA of the CDR3: TGTGCCAGCAGTCCCTCCGGGGTCGGCTACACCTTC. Its translation: CASSPSGVGYTF.

This sequence joins TRBV19 and TRBJ2-3, with 8 nucleotides matching TRBD1. The CDR3 is made up of 15 amino acids. Germline CDR1 LNHDA, CDR2 SQIVND (reference sequence). The V gene end was trimmed by 5 bases and the J gene end by 1 base; junction bases not matched to a gene: 5. CDR3 loop: CASSVGQEGTDTQYF. CDR3 sequence (DNA): TGTGCCAGTAGTGTGGGACAGGAAGGCACAGATACGCAGTATTTT.

The genes are TRBV9 and TRBJ1-1; tentative D call: TRBD1 (6 bases). Germline V gives CDR1 SGDLS, CDR2 YYNGEE. The CDR3 has 13 residues. Trimming cost V 0 bases and J 11 bases, with 14 bases left between them. The CDR3 bases are TGTGCCAGCAGCGTAGCTAAGACAGGTCAGGCTTTCTTT. Protein sequence: CASSVAKTGQAFF.

The chain recombines TRBV19 with TRBJ2-1; D may be TRBD1 (6 bases). Per the germline V gene, CDR1 is LNHDA and CDR2 is SQIVND (reference sequence). Trimming removed 4 bases from V and 0 bases from J, with 10 bases in between. The CDR3 spans 15 residues. The CDR3 here is CASSKQGSSYNEQFF. The CDR3 coding sequence is TGTGCCAGTAGTAAACAGGGAAGCTCCTACAATGAGCAGTTCTTC.

The chain has TRBV5-1 and TRBJ1-3; possibly TRBD1 for D (5 bases). Between the trimmed V and J ends, which lost 2 bases and 8 bases, there was a span of 11 bases. The CDR3 has 13 residues. CDR1 and CDR2 from the germline V gene are SGHRS and YFSETQ. The CDR3 is CASSLSSGDTIYF. The CDR3 bases are TGCGCCAGCAGCTTATCCTCGGGGGACACCATATATTTT.

The chain recombines TRBV2 with TRBJ2-6, with TRBD1 matching 7 bases. V lost 4 bases and J lost 0; bases outside the gene matches: 0. Germline V lookup: CDR1 SNHLY, CDR2 FYNNEI. CDR3 length: 15 amino acids. Written as DNA, the CDR3 is TGTGCCAGCAGTGGGGACAGCTCTGGGGCCAACGTCCTGACTTTC. Its translation is CASSGDSSGANVLTF.

The J gene is TRBJ1-5, the V gene TRBV5-6; TRBD1 might be the D (6 bases). Germline V gene lookup returns CDR1 SGHDT and CDR2 YYEEEE. CDR3 length: 16 residues. V lost 4 bases and J 0 bases, leaving 14 bases between the germline ends. The CDR3 reads CASSPKGHLSNQPQHF. CDR3 bases: TGTGCCAGCAGCCCTAAGGGACACCTTAGCAATCAGCCCCAGCATTTT.

The chain carries TRBV2 and TRBJ1-1; TRBD1 matches at 8 bases. The CDR3 runs 15 residues. The V gene end was trimmed by 7 bases and the J gene end by 3 bases; junction bases not matched to a gene: 10. Germline V CDR1 and CDR2: SNHLY, FYNNEI. CDR3 protein: CASNGQGYGDTEAFF. CDR3 bases: TGTGCCAGCAACGGACAGGGATATGGAGACACTGAAGCTTTCTTT.

This chain uses TRBV5-1 with TRBJ2-1; TRBD1 agrees at 9 bases. V shed 4 bases, J shed 4 bases, and the junction held 9 bases outside the gene matches. This CDR3 comprises 16 residues. Germline V gene data show CDR1 as SGHRS and CDR2 as YFSETQ. Written as DNA, the CDR3 is TGCGCCAGCAGCGCATACGGACAGGGGTTATACAATGAGCAGTTCTTC. It yields the protein CASSAYGQGLYNEQFF.

The chain has TRBV30 and TRBJ1-2, with 7 nucleotides matching TRBD1. Germline CDR1 reads GTSNPN; CDR2 reads SVGIG (reference sequence). J was trimmed by 2 bases and V by 5 bases; bases with no gene match: 5. This CDR3 region has 13 residues. CDR3 region: CAWQTGMNYGYTF. The CDR3 nucleotides are TGTGCCTGGCAGACAGGGATGAACTATGGCTACACCTTC.

The chain carries TRBV6-6 and TRBJ2-7; 10 positions agree with TRBD1. The germline CDR1 and CDR2 sequences are MNHNY and SVGAGI (reference sequence). After removal of 5 bases from V and 4 bases from J, the junction contained 5 bases not matched to a gene. The CDR3 consists of 14 residues. The DNA of the CDR3 is TGTGCCAGCAGTCGACCGGGACAGGGGTACGAGCAGTACTTC. It yields the protein CASSRPGQGYEQYF.

The rearrangement links TRBV5-6 to TRBJ1-5, with D possibly TRBD1 on 5 matching bases. The germline V and J ends were trimmed by 1 base and 5 bases, with 13 bases remaining between them. The germline V gene has CDR1 SGHDT and CDR2 YYEEEE. This CDR3 comprises 15 residues. CDR3 loop: CASSLYQGGYQPQHF. In DNA, the CDR3 is TGTGCCAGCAGCTTGTACCAGGGCGGCTATCAGCCCCAGCATTTT.

V and J are TRBV27 and TRBJ1-2; possible D gene TRBD1, 6 bases. The CDR3 totals 12 residues. V dropped 3 bases and J dropped 14 bases, with 16 bases sitting between them. Germline V gene sequence: CDR1 MNHEY, CDR2 SMNVEV (reference sequence). CDR3 residues: CASSLGGGAQTF. The CDR3 nucleotides are TGTGCCAGCAGTTTGGGAGGGGGGGCGCAGACCTTC.

The chain recombines TRBV7-6 with TRBJ1-5; 8 nucleotides agree with TRBD1. CDR1 and CDR2 (germline): SGHVS, FNYEAQ. Trimming took 3 bases from V and 6 from J; bases not matched to a gene: 4. The length of the CDR3 is 14 residues. The CDR3 loop is CASSFRQGSQPQHF. DNA of the CDR3: TGTGCCAGCAGCTTTCGACAGGGGAGTCAGCCCCAGCATTTT.

The V call is TRBV11-2, the J call TRBJ2-1; possibly TRBD1 for D (5 bases). Germline V gives CDR1 SGHAT, CDR2 FQNNGV. Trimming took off 11 bases at V and 3 bases at J, with 11 bases between the two ends. This CDR3 region has 12 residues. CDR3 DNA sequence: TGTGCCGCTAGACAGAACTACAATGAGCAGTTCTTC. Residues: CAARQNYNEQFF.

This sequence joins TRBV18 and TRBJ1-1, with a tentative D call TRBD1 (6 bases). The CDR3 is 15 amino acids. The germline V gene has CDR1 KGHSH and CDR2 LQKENI. V gave up 0 bases and J gave up 11 bases, with 19 bases separating them. The CDR3 loop is CASSPPTGGSRGAFF. The DNA for the CDR3 is TGTGCCAGCTCACCACCGACGGGGGGCTCCCGGGGTGCTTTCTTT.

About this clone itself: A read error may account for a junction end that differs from germline. The chain recombines TRBV19 with TRBJ1-1, with a weak D call TRBD1 (5 bases). The germline CDR1 and CDR2 sequences are LNHDA and SQIVND (reference sequence). CDR3 length equals 12 residues. The DNA of the CDR3 is TGTGCCAGTAGTATACAGGACACAGAAGCTTTCTTT. Translated, it gives CASSIQDTEAFF.

The chain uses TRBV9 and TRBJ1-3; possibly TRBD1 for D (5 bases). Germline V lookup: CDR1 SGDLS, CDR2 YYNGEE. The germline V and J ends were trimmed by 3 bases and 2 bases, with 9 bases remaining between them. The CDR3 runs 14 residues. DNA for the CDR3: TGTGCCAGCAGCGGGCAGGGCCCTGGAAACACCATATATTTT. Translation gives CASSGQGPGNTIYF.

This rearrangement joins TRBV7-8 to TRBJ1-5; perhaps TRBD1 as D (5 bases). Germline-derived CDR1 and CDR2 are SGHVS and FQNEAQ. CDR3 length: 16 amino acids. Deletions cut 4 bases from V and 6 bases from J, with 19 bases between. The CDR3 is CASSSPRGRGGQPQHF. The CDR3, as DNA: TGTGCCAGCAGCTCACCAAGGGGTAGGGGAGGTCAGCCCCAGCATTTT.

This clone was observed a few times. The rearrangement links TRBV27 to TRBJ1-1; D might be TRBD1 (5 bases). This CDR3 has 14 residues. Germline CDR1 and CDR2: MNHEY and SMNVEV (reference sequence). V gave up 2 bases and J gave up 5 bases, with 12 bases separating them. The CDR3 protein is CASSLVGTRTEAFF. CDR3 nucleotide sequence: TGTGCCAGCAGTTTAGTCGGGACTCGGACTGAAGCTTTCTTT.

The chain links TRBV29-1 to TRBJ1-1, with D possibly matching TRBD1 (6 bases). Germline V CDR1 and CDR2: SQVTM, ANQGSEA. Deletions cut 4 bases from V and 2 bases from J, with 11 bases between. The CDR3 contains 13 residues. CDR3 sequence (DNA): TGCAGCGTTGTGGGGACAAAAAACACTGAAGCTTTCTTT. Its translation: CSVVGTKNTEAFF. The full variable domain, its missing parts supplied by reference TRBV29-1 and TRBJ1-1, is SAVISQKPSRDICQRGTSLTIQCQVDSQVTMMFWYRQQPGQSLTLIATANQGSEATYESGFVIDKFPISRPNLTFSTLTVSNMSPEDSSIYLCSVVGTKNTEAFFGQGTRLTVV.

The rearrangement links TRBV6-4 to TRBJ2-1, with 8 bases that match TRBD1. V trimming: 2 bases; J trimming: 8 bases; junction bases outside the gene matches: 8. Per germline, CDR1 MRHNA and CDR2 SNTAGT. The CDR3 sequence is 15 residues long. The CDR3 is CASSDLGQGNDEQFF. As DNA, the CDR3 is TGTGCCAGCAGTGACCTCGGACAGGGTAACGATGAGCAGTTCTTC.